These T cell receptor beta chains were read from a single sample in a study of T-cell reconstitution after alpha-beta-depleted transplantation in children. TCRdb analysed the PCR reads with MiXCR anew, one entry per CDR3 protein. Altogether 200,000 to 300,000 distinct CDR3 sequences are present, roughly 8% being singletons, with the ten largest covering roughly 5.8%. This specimen was PBMCs, mostly from graft donor cells, taken 180 days after TCRalphabeta/CD19-depleted stem cell transplant. The receptors derive from a male patient between 5 and 17 years old who had a stem cell transplant for acute lymphoblastic leukemia, so the T cells may come from the graft donor. The CDR3 runs from the conserved cysteine through the conserved F or W. D genes are given only for firm matches. Rows give clone size only sometimes, using once, few, many, or a class for an expanded clone.

v_gene: TRBV11-2
j_gene: TRBJ1-3
d_gene: NA
abundance: many
len: 15
CDR3nt: TGTGCCAGCAGCCAAGCCCCGCCGCCTGGAAACACCATATATTTT
CDR3aa: CASSQAPPPGNTIYF

v_gene: TRBV10-3
j_gene: TRBJ2-2
d_gene: NA
abundance: many
len: 14
CDR3nt: TGTGCCATCAGTGAGGGCCCGAACACCGGGGAGCTGTTTTTT
CDR3aa: CAISEGPNTGELFF

v_gene: TRBV5-4
j_gene: TRBJ1-1
d_gene: NA
abundance: many
len: 15
CDR3nt: TGTGCCAGCAGCATCGAGGGGGGGGCGAACACTGAAGCTTTCTTT
CDR3aa: CASSIEGGANTEAFF

v_gene: TRBV20-1
j_gene: TRBJ2-1
d_gene: NA
abundance: many
len: 11
CDR3nt: TGCAGTGCTAGTCCACAGATATCGCAGTTCTTC
CDR3aa: CSASPQISQFF

v_gene: TRBV5-1
j_gene: TRBJ2-5
d_gene: NA
abundance: many
len: 11
CDR3nt: TGCGCCAGCATAGGGGGGGAGACCCAGTACTTC
CDR3aa: CASIGGETQYF

v_gene: TRBV20-1
j_gene: TRBJ1-1
d_gene: TRBD1
abundance: many
len: 14
CDR3nt: TGCAGTGCTGAACAGGGGGCGCTCGGAACTGAAGCTTTCTTT
CDR3aa: CSAEQGALGTEAFF

v_gene: TRBV11-2
j_gene: TRBJ2-5
d_gene: NA
abundance: many
len: 15
CDR3nt: TGTGCCAGCAGCCTTCGACAGGCCGAAGGAGAGACCCAGTACTTC
CDR3aa: CASSLRQAEGETQYF

v_gene: TRBV11-2
j_gene: TRBJ1-1
d_gene: TRBD1
abundance: many
len: 16
CDR3nt: TGTGCCAGCAGCCAGGGACAGATCTTCTTAAACACTGAAGCTTTCTTT
CDR3aa: CASSQGQIFLNTEAFF

v_gene: TRBV11-1
j_gene: TRBJ2-7
d_gene: NA
abundance: NA
len: 14
CDR3nt: TGTGGCAGCAGCTTAGGGCCGAGCTCCTACGAGCAGTACTTC
CDR3aa: CGSSLGPSSYEQYF

v_gene: TRBV12-3/TRBV12-4
j_gene: TRBJ2-1
d_gene: TRBD1
abundance: NA
len: 19
CDR3nt: TGTGCCAGCAGTTTAGTGACCCGCTTGGGGACAGGGGTTAACAATGAGCAGTTCTTC
CDR3aa: CASSLVTRLGTGVNNEQFF

v_gene: TRBV6-2/TRBV6-3
j_gene: TRBJ1-2
d_gene: NA
abundance: many
len: 16
CDR3nt: TGTGCCAGCAGTTTGGCCCTCGAGGGAGGGCCCCATGGCTACACCTTC
CDR3aa: CASSLALEGGPHGYTF

v_gene: TRBV11-2
j_gene: TRBJ2-7
d_gene: NA
abundance: NA
len: 14
CDR3nt: TGTGCCAGCAGCTTAGCAACCGAGGGGGACGAGCAGTACTTC
CDR3aa: CASSLATEGDEQYF

v_gene: TRBV4-1
j_gene: TRBJ2-4
d_gene: NA
abundance: many
len: 16
CDR3nt: TGCGCCAGCAGCCAAGAACCCCCCAGGGCAGGAAACATTCAGTACTTC
CDR3aa: CASSQEPPRAGNIQYF

v_gene: TRBV20-1
j_gene: TRBJ1-2
d_gene: TRBD1
abundance: many
len: 13
CDR3nt: TGCAGTGCGAGGACAGGGGCCAGCTATGGCTACACCTTC
CDR3aa: CSARTGASYGYTF

v_gene: TRBV7-3
j_gene: TRBJ2-1
d_gene: NA
abundance: many
len: 13
CDR3nt: TGTGCCAGCAGCTTGGGCCCGTCCAATGAGCAGTTCTTC
CDR3aa: CASSLGPSNEQFF

v_gene: TRBV27
j_gene: TRBJ1-1
d_gene: NA
abundance: many
len: 17
CDR3nt: TGTGCCAGCAGTCCCATCACCCCCGCGGGGGGCGACACTGAAGCTTTCTTT
CDR3aa: CASSPITPAGGDTEAFF

v_gene: TRBV20-1
j_gene: TRBJ2-5
d_gene: TRBD2
abundance: many
len: 15
CDR3nt: TGCAGTGCTAGTAGACTAGCGGGGTCCGGAGAGACCCAGTACTTC
CDR3aa: CSASRLAGSGETQYF

v_gene: TRBV7-2
j_gene: TRBJ1-1
d_gene: NA
abundance: many
len: 15
CDR3nt: TGTGCCAGCAGTCGGGGGAGGACGGTGAACACTGAAGCTTTCTTT
CDR3aa: CASSRGRTVNTEAFF

v_gene: TRBV5-1
j_gene: TRBJ2-1
d_gene: TRBD1
abundance: many
len: 18
CDR3nt: TGCGCCAGCAGCTTGGGAATAGCAGGGGGTACGTCCTACAATGAGCAGTTCTTC
CDR3aa: CASSLGIAGGTSYNEQFF

v_gene: TRBV5-1
j_gene: TRBJ2-1
d_gene: NA
abundance: NA
len: 15
CDR3nt: TGCGCCAGCAGCTTGGGGACAGTGCGGGACAATGAGCAGTTCTTC
CDR3aa: CASSLGTVRDNEQFF

v_gene: TRBV29-1
j_gene: TRBJ1-1
d_gene: NA
abundance: few
len: 15
CDR3nt: TGCAGCGCCGGATGGAGATTTGGCTCGAACACTGAAGCTTTCTTT
CDR3aa: CSAGWRFGSNTEAFF

v_gene: TRBV27
j_gene: TRBJ2-1
d_gene: TRBD2
abundance: many
len: 17
CDR3nt: TGTGCCAGCAGTTTATTGGGTAGCGGGAGGGCCTCCAATGAGCAGTTCTTC
CDR3aa: CASSLLGSGRASNEQFF

v_gene: TRBV20-1
j_gene: TRBJ2-5
d_gene: NA
abundance: many
len: 11
CDR3nt: TGCAGTGCTAGGCTGGGGGAGACCCAGTACTTC
CDR3aa: CSARLGETQYF

v_gene: TRBV21-1
j_gene: TRBJ2-7
d_gene: NA
abundance: many
len: 14
CDR3nt: TGTGCCAGCAGCAACGGAGGGCCCCTCTACGAGCAGTACTTC
CDR3aa: CASSNGGPLYEQYF

v_gene: TRBV3-1
j_gene: TRBJ2-3
d_gene: TRBD1
abundance: many
len: 14
CDR3nt: TGTGCCAGCACCCAGGGGGCTCGCACAGATACGCAGTATTTT
CDR3aa: CASTQGARTDTQYF

v_gene: TRBV9
j_gene: TRBJ1-4
d_gene: TRBD1
abundance: many
len: 14
CDR3nt: TGTGCCAGCGGACCGGGACAGGGACATGAAAAACTGTTTTTT
CDR3aa: CASGPGQGHEKLFF

v_gene: TRBV10-3
j_gene: TRBJ1-6
d_gene: TRBD1
abundance: many
len: 15
CDR3nt: TGTGCCATCGGACGGACAGGGAAGGATAATTCACCCCTCCACTTT
CDR3aa: CAIGRTGKDNSPLHF

v_gene: TRBV20-1
j_gene: TRBJ1-2
d_gene: TRBD1
abundance: many
len: 13
CDR3nt: TGCAGTGCTCCAGACAGGGTAATCTATGGCTACACCTTC
CDR3aa: CSAPDRVIYGYTF

v_gene: TRBV5-1
j_gene: TRBJ2-2
d_gene: TRBD1
abundance: few
len: 16
CDR3nt: TGCGCCAGCAAATCCACCGGGACAGTGAACACCGGGGAGCTGTTTTTT
CDR3aa: CASKSTGTVNTGELFF

v_gene: TRBV19
j_gene: TRBJ1-2
d_gene: NA
abundance: few
len: 12
CDR3nt: TGTGCCAGTGGCGAAGGGATCTATGGCTACACCTTC
CDR3aa: CASGEGIYGYTF

v_gene: TRBV10-3
j_gene: TRBJ2-7
d_gene: NA
abundance: many
len: 15
CDR3nt: TGTGCCATCAGTGCTGCGGTTAGATCCTCCTACGAGCAGTACTTC
CDR3aa: CAISAAVRSSYEQYF

v_gene: TRBV7-9
j_gene: TRBJ2-3
d_gene: NA
abundance: many
len: 14
CDR3nt: TGTGCCAGCAGCGCCTCAGCCAGCACAGATACGCAGTATTTT
CDR3aa: CASSASASTDTQYF

v_gene: TRBV24-1
j_gene: TRBJ2-5
d_gene: NA
abundance: many
len: 15
CDR3nt: TGTGCCACCAGTGATTCAGGACGGACCCCAGAGACCCAGTACTTC
CDR3aa: CATSDSGRTPETQYF

v_gene: TRBV4-3
j_gene: TRBJ2-7
d_gene: TRBD1
abundance: many
len: 16
CDR3nt: TGCGCCAGCAGCCAAAACGCCGGGACAGGGCCCTACGAGCAGTACTTC
CDR3aa: CASSQNAGTGPYEQYF

v_gene: TRBV7-8
j_gene: TRBJ2-7
d_gene: TRBD2
abundance: many
len: 14
CDR3nt: TGTGCCAGCAGGATTGGGACTAGCGTCAACGAGCAGTACTTC
CDR3aa: CASRIGTSVNEQYF

v_gene: TRBV7-8
j_gene: TRBJ1-4
d_gene: NA
abundance: many
len: 16
CDR3nt: TGTGCCAGCAGCCCACGGGGCAGCCCAACTCGGGAAAAACTGTTTTTT
CDR3aa: CASSPRGSPTREKLFF

v_gene: TRBV4-2
j_gene: TRBJ2-2
d_gene: NA
abundance: NA
len: 16
CDR3nt: TGTGCCAGCAGCCAAGAGTGGGCATCGAACACCGGGGAGCTGTTTTTT
CDR3aa: CASSQEWASNTGELFF

v_gene: TRBV5-1
j_gene: TRBJ2-1
d_gene: NA
abundance: many
len: 12
CDR3nt: TGCGCCAGCAGCCCTCGCTCATCCGAGCAGTTCTTC
CDR3aa: CASSPRSSEQFF

v_gene: TRBV19
j_gene: TRBJ2-3
d_gene: TRBD1
abundance: many
len: 15
CDR3nt: TGTGCCAGTAGCCAGGGACAGGGAGGTGCAGATACGCAGTATTTT
CDR3aa: CASSQGQGGADTQYF

v_gene: TRBV9
j_gene: TRBJ2-2
d_gene: NA
abundance: many
len: 16
CDR3nt: TGTGCCAGCAGCTTACCGACAGCTGCAGGGACCGGGGAGCTGTTTTTT
CDR3aa: CASSLPTAAGTGELFF

v_gene: TRBV20-1
j_gene: TRBJ1-1
d_gene: NA
abundance: many
len: 13
CDR3nt: TGCAGTGCTAGAGATCTTGTCGGGCAGAAAGCTTTCTTT
CDR3aa: CSARDLVGQKAFF